This is a list of T cell receptor beta chains from one sample in a study of blood T cell repertoires in COVID-19. Some clones are missing from TCRdb's copy, which holds only in-frame ones; the method was immunoSEQ multiplex PCR. The repertoire holds about 380,000 clones, with more than 75% as singletons. Input material: peripheral blood. These receptors were taken from a human donor with acute or convalescent COVID-19. The donor label of this sample is uncertain. CDR3s include the opening cysteine and the closing phenylalanine or tryptophan. Fields, in order: V gene, D gene, clone size, J gene, CDR3 protein, CDR3 DNA. The D gene is left open where the match is weak. Size values are once, few and many counts, or a class for expanded clones, and some rows have none.

V: TRBV14; D: -; size: -; J: TRBJ2-4; CDR3: CASSQAPGGLGAKNIQYF; DNA: TGTGCCAGCAGCCAAGCGCCAGGGGGGCTCGGAGCCAAAAACATTCAGTACTTC
V: TRBV2; D: -; size: -; J: TRBJ2-5; CDR3: CASSEGQGTETQYF; DNA: TGTGCCAGCAGTGAAGGCCAGGGGACAGAGACCCAGTACTTC
V: TRBV19; D: -; size: -; J: TRBJ2-6; CDR3: CASSIRTGANVLTF; DNA: TGTGCCAGTAGTATACGTACTGGGGCCAACGTCCTGACTTTC
V: TRBV30; D: TRBD1; size: -; J: TRBJ1-1; CDR3: CAWSAGTGNTEAFF; DNA: TGTGCCTGGAGCGCCGGGACAGGGAACACTGAAGCTTTCTTT
V: TRBV29-1; D: -; size: -; J: TRBJ1-1; CDR3: CSVVEGPGGAEAFF; DNA: TGCAGCGTTGTTGAGGGTCCTGGGGGCGCTGAAGCTTTCTTT
V: TRBV18; D: -; size: few; J: TRBJ2-3; CDR3: CASSPGQTDTQYF; DNA: TGTGCCAGCTCCCCCGGACAGACAGATACGCAGTATTTT
V: TRBV19; D: TRBD1; size: once; J: TRBJ2-7; CDR3: CASSEDRDSYEQYF; DNA: TGTGCCAGTAGTGAAGACAGGGACTCCTACGAGCAGTACTTC
V: TRBV6-2/TRBV6-3; D: TRBD1; size: once; J: TRBJ2-1; CDR3: CASSYGTGANEQFF; DNA: TGTGCCAGCAGTTACGGGACAGGGGCCAATGAGCAGTTCTTC
V: TRBV30; D: -; size: -; J: TRBJ2-5; CDR3: CAWSVLGQQETQYF; DNA: TGTGCCTGGAGTGTACTGGGGCAGCAAGAGACCCAGTACTTC
V: TRBV3-1/TRBV3-2; D: TRBD1; size: -; J: TRBJ2-1; CDR3: CASSQGWTGRNEQFF; DNA: TGTGCCAGCAGCCAAGGATGGACAGGGAGGAATGAGCAGTTCTTC
V: TRBV7-8; D: -; size: -; J: TRBJ1-5; CDR3: CASSLGLRDGGQPQHF; DNA: TGTGCCAGCAGCTTAGGATTAAGGGACGGGGGGCAGCCCCAGCATTTT
V: TRBV5-1; D: TRBD1; size: -; J: TRBJ1-2; CDR3: CASSPVTGARYGYTF; DNA: TGCGCCAGCAGCCCCGTAACAGGGGCGCGCTATGGCTACACCTTC
V: TRBV19; D: -; size: -; J: TRBJ2-2; CDR3: CASSIDRANTGELFF; DNA: TGTGCCAGTAGTATAGATAGAGCGAACACCGGGGAGCTGTTTTTT
V: TRBV7-2; D: -; size: -; J: TRBJ1-1; CDR3: CASHRGHTEAFF; DNA: TGTGCCAGCCATAGAGGGCACACTGAAGCTTTCTTT
V: TRBV27; D: TRBD1; size: -; J: TRBJ1-1; CDR3: CASTDRGRWTEAFF; DNA: TGTGCCAGCACGGACAGGGGGCGATGGACTGAAGCTTTCTTT
V: TRBV30; D: -; size: -; J: TRBJ1-1; CDR3: CAWTRTLNTEAFF; DNA: TGTGCCTGGACCCGTACACTGAACACTGAAGCTTTCTTT
V: TRBV3-1/TRBV3-2; D: TRBD2; size: -; J: TRBJ2-1; CDR3: CASSEGLAGGNEQFF; DNA: TGTGCCAGCAGCGAAGGACTAGCGGGAGGTAATGAGCAGTTCTTC
V: TRBV7-9; D: TRBD1; size: -; J: TRBJ2-2; CDR3: CASRPGQGITGELFF; DNA: TGTGCCAGCAGACCGGGACAGGGAATAACCGGGGAGCTGTTTTTT
V: TRBV28; D: TRBD1; size: -; J: TRBJ2-7; CDR3: CASSRTGGGSYEQYF; DNA: TGTGCCAGCAGCCGCACAGGGGGCGGCTCCTACGAGCAGTACTTC
V: TRBV18; D: TRBD2; size: -; J: TRBJ2-1; CDR3: CASSPRGGRDNEQFF; DNA: TGTGCCAGCTCACCCCGGGGCGGGAGGGACAATGAGCAGTTCTTC
V: TRBV19; D: -; size: -; J: TRBJ1-1; CDR3: CASSMKRNTEAFF; DNA: TGTGCCAGTAGTATGAAGAGGAACACTGAAGCTTTCTTT
V: TRBV7-2; D: TRBD1; size: -; J: TRBJ1-2; CDR3: CASSLGGQGGNYGYTF; DNA: TGTGCCAGCAGCTTAGGGGGACAGGGAGGCAACTATGGCTACACCTTC
V: TRBV5-1; D: TRBD1; size: once; J: TRBJ2-7; CDR3: CASSFGTGVPYEQYF; DNA: TGCGCCAGCAGCTTCGGGACAGGGGTCCCCTACGAGCAGTACTTC
V: TRBV5-1; D: TRBD2; size: -; J: TRBJ2-3; CDR3: CASSETSVTDTQYF; DNA: TGCGCCAGCAGCGAAACTAGCGTTACAGATACGCAGTATTTT
V: TRBV5-1; D: TRBD2; size: -; J: TRBJ2-1; CDR3: CASSRLAGGGDNEQFF; DNA: TGCGCCAGCAGTAGACTAGCGGGAGGAGGAGACAATGAGCAGTTCTTC
V: TRBV4-1; D: TRBD2; size: -; J: TRBJ2-1; CDR3: CASSHRGGGKYNEQFF; DNA: TGCGCCAGCAGTCATCGGGGCGGGGGAAAGTACAATGAGCAGTTCTTC
V: TRBV15; D: TRBD1; size: -; J: TRBJ1-2; CDR3: CATSRETGGKGYTF; DNA: TGTGCCACCAGCAGGGAGACAGGGGGTAAAGGCTACACCTTC
V: TRBV18; D: TRBD1; size: -; J: TRBJ2-3; CDR3: CASSPGTGGKADTQYF; DNA: TGTGCCAGCTCACCCGGGACAGGGGGAAAGGCAGATACGCAGTATTTT
V: TRBV7-2; D: -; size: -; J: TRBJ1-1; CDR3: CASSLVPRGVGEAFF; DNA: TGTGCCAGCAGCTTAGTTCCCAGGGGTGTCGGTGAAGCTTTCTTT
V: TRBV6-1; D: TRBD1; size: -; J: TRBJ1-1; CDR3: CASSDLGQGVGNTEAFF; DNA: TGTGCCAGCAGTGATTTGGGACAGGGGGTGGGGAACACTGAAGCTTTCTTT
V: TRBV18; D: -; size: -; J: TRBJ1-3; CDR3: CASSLPTEPGNTIYF; DNA: TGTGCCAGCTCATTACCGACAGAGCCGGGAAACACCATATATTTT